This is a list of T cell receptor beta chains from one sample in a study of cytomegalovirus exposure and HLA in healthy donors. Data came from immunoSEQ multiplex PCR; TCRdb stores just in-frame clones and leaves some out. The table has 250,000 to 350,000 clones, 72% seen once. Source material: PBMCs. These receptors were collected from a female donor in good health and CMV-seronegative. CDR3s include the opening cysteine and the closing phenylalanine or tryptophan. A D gene is named only where the DNA matches it firmly. Expanded clones get a size class; other rows say once, few or many, or leave the size out.

V	D	J	size	CDR3	DNA
TRBV11-2	TRBD1	TRBJ1-2	.	CASSFRGDSYGYTF	TGTGCCAGCAGCTTCAGAGGGGACAGCTATGGCTACACCTTC
TRBV11-3	.	TRBJ2-7	.	CASSPSLYEQYF	TGTGCCAGCAGCCCGTCTCTTTACGAGCAGTACTTC
TRBV18	.	TRBJ1-2	.	CASSPLGSYGYTF	TGTGCCAGCTCACCCCTCGGTTCCTATGGCTACACCTTC
TRBV6-5	TRBD2	TRBJ2-7	.	CASSPSTSSSYEQYF	TGTGCCAGCAGCCCTTCGACTAGCAGCTCCTACGAGCAGTACTTC
TRBV28	TRBD1	TRBJ1-5	few	CASSYPDRDNSFYQPQHF	TGTGCCAGCAGTTACCCCGACAGGGACAATTCATTTTATCAGCCCCAGCATTTT
TRBV5-4	TRBD1	TRBJ2-2	few	CASSYPGQGPTGELFF	TGTGCCAGCAGCTATCCGGGACAGGGTCCAACTGGGGAGCTGTTTTTT
TRBV7-9	TRBD1	TRBJ2-7	.	CASSLGTGGEQYF	TGTGCCAGCAGCTTAGGGACAGGGGGCGAGCAGTACTTC
TRBV10-1	TRBD2	TRBJ2-1	.	CASSSSGSSYNEQFF	TGCGCCAGCAGCTCTAGCGGGAGCTCCTACAATGAGCAGTTCTTC
TRBV4-1	TRBD1	TRBJ2-7	.	CASSQTTGQGYEQYF	TGCGCCAGCAGCCAGACGACGGGACAGGGGTACGAGCAGTACTTC
TRBV6-5	.	TRBJ1-2	.	CASRRGGNYGYTF	TGTGCCAGCAGAAGAGGGGGAAACTATGGCTACACCTTC
TRBV6-5	.	TRBJ2-7	.	CDSSYSPGRPYEQYF	TGTGACAGCAGTTACTCTCCAGGGCGGCCCTACGAGCAGTACTTC
TRBV18	.	TRBJ2-1	few	CASSLASGGYEQFF	TGTGCCAGCTCCCTTGCCTCAGGGGGGTACGAGCAGTTCTTC
TRBV11-3	TRBD1	TRBJ1-1	.	CASSLGDRGRFTEAFF	TGTGCCAGCAGCTTAGGGGACAGGGGGCGATTCACTGAAGCTTTCTTT
TRBV7-9	.	TRBJ1-3	.	CASSLGYSGNTIYF	TGTGCCAGCAGCTTAGGCTACTCTGGAAACACCATATATTTT
TRBV7-2	.	TRBJ2-7	.	CASSPERRNSYEQYF	TGTGCCAGCAGCCCGGAGCGGCGTAACTCCTACGAGCAGTACTTC
TRBV27	TRBD1	TRBJ1-2	.	CAILDRGRGGYTF	TGTGCCATCCTGGACAGGGGGCGAGGAGGCTACACCTTC
TRBV5-6	.	TRBJ1-5	.	CAGSIGVFGNQPQHF	TGTGCCGGCAGCATAGGGGTTTTCGGCAATCAGCCCCAGCATTTT
TRBV4-1	TRBD2	TRBJ2-1	.	CASSPHSTSGIYNEQFF	TGCGCCAGCAGCCCCCACTCGACTAGCGGGATCTACAATGAGCAGTTCTTC
TRBV6-6	.	TRBJ2-3	.	CASNHEGRSTDTQYF	TGTGCCAGCAATCATGAGGGGAGGTCGACAGATACGCAGTATTTT
TRBV28	.	TRBJ2-1	.	CASAVVSSYNEQFF	TGTGCCAGTGCTGTGGTGAGCTCCTACAATGAGCAGTTCTTC
TRBV27	.	TRBJ1-1	.	CASSLRSGNTEAFF	TGTGCCAGCAGTTTGCGGTCGGGGAACACTGAAGCTTTCTTT
TRBV18	TRBD1	TRBJ2-5	.	CASSPRDRTQETQYF	TGTGCCAGCTCACCAAGGGACAGGACACAAGAGACCCAGTACTTC